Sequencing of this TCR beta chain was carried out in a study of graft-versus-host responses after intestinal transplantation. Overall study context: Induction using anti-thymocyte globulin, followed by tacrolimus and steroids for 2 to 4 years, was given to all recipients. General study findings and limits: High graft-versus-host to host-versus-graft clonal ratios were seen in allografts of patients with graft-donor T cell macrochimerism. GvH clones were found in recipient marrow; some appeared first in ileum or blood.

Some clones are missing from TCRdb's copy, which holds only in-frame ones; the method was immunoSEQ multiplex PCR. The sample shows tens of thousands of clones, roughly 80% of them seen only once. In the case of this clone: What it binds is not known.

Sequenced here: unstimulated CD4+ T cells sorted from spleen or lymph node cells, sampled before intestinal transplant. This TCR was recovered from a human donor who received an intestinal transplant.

The CDR3 spells CASSLNLYNEQFF. CDR3 DNA sequence: TGTGCCAGCAGCTTAAACCTTTACAATGAGCAGTTCTTC. The chain is built from TRBV7-3 and TRBJ2-1; D remains ambiguous. Germline CDR1 reads SGHTA; CDR2 reads FQGTGA. This CDR3 has 13 amino acids. V lost 1 base and J 4 bases, leaving 5 bases between the germline ends. Drawing the rest from reference TRBV7-3 and TRBJ2-1, the complete variable domain is GAGVSQTPSNKVTEKGKYVELRCDPISGHTALYWYRQSLGQGPEFLIYFQGTGAADDSGLPNDRFFAVRPEGSVSTLKIQRTERGDSAVYLCASSLNLYNEQFFGPGTRLTVL.